A selection of T cell receptor beta chains follows, all from one sample in a study of T cell repertoires in cytomegalovirus infection. TCRdb ran MiXCR on the reads and lists one entry per CDR3 protein. The sample holds about 470,000 distinct CDR3 sequences; under 45% are singletons and the top ten take around two fifths. Their target antigens are unknown. Material: cultured PBMCs, obtained from culture after CMV antigen stimulation. The receptor set was obtained from a human donor in good health (CMV status not recorded). Some clones in this sample may be carry-over from other donors' samples. Both conserved end residues are part of each CDR3.

14	TRBJ2-5	TRBV20-1	CSASPPAGQETQYF
12	TRBJ1-2	TRBV19	CASTDMNYGYTF
18	TRBJ2-1	TRBV7-9	CASSPGRTSGKTDNEQFF
13	TRBJ1-6	TRBV7-9	CASSSQGRSPLHF
14	TRBJ2-7	TRBV19	CASSIGEGGYEQYF
15	TRBJ2-3	TRBV7-6	CASSQTVRGVDTQYF
13	TRBJ1-1	TRBV12-3/TRBV12-4	CASTGQLNTEAFF
14	TRBJ1-2	TRBV11-2	CASRATLINYGYTF
15	TRBJ1-5	TRBV6-1	CASSEEGKSNQPQHF
16	TRBJ2-1	TRBV7-6	CASSPWARLGANEQFF
13	TRBJ2-2	TRBV12-3/TRBV12-4	CASSSGQGRELFF
16	TRBJ2-1	TRBV20-1	CSARNPRRGSLQEQFF
14	TRBJ1-1	TRBV4-1	CASSQDWRGTEAFF
15	TRBJ2-7	TRBV6-9	CASSTPVNPRYEQYF
14	TRBJ2-7	TRBV7-8	CASSLTPARDEQYF
15	TRBJ1-5	TRBV7-6	CASSSESGSRQPQHF
17	TRBJ2-3	TRBV7-9	CASSLIGDPTSTDTQYF
18	TRBJ1-5	TRBV6-1	CASSFTGTAIYSNQPQHF
14	TRBJ2-5	TRBV4-1	CASSQERTMETQYF
17	TRBJ2-1	TRBV18	CASSPTSGRAVYNEQFF
14	TRBJ1-2	TRBV4-2	CASSQGASGGGYTF
16	TRBJ2-5	TRBV7-8	CASSLGTAGVRKTQYF
14	TRBJ1-5	TRBV2	CASSEVRINQPQHF
16	TRBJ2-7	TRBV7-1	CASSVTGTGKGYEQYF
11	TRBJ1-4	TRBV19	CASSDVGKLFF
15	TRBJ1-1	TRBV7-9	CASSATPRGRGEAFF
17	TRBJ2-7	TRBV7-6	CASSLAVLTSGTIVQYF
13	TRBJ2-3	TRBV10-3	CAITDGRGDTQYF
17	TRBJ1-1	TRBV6-5	CASSKRQVLSMNTEAFF
14	TRBJ2-1	TRBV20-1	CSASEGLVYNEQFF
15	TRBJ1-1	TRBV5-6	CASSREQGGNTEAFF